The 3 T cell receptor beta chains listed next were all sequenced from one sample in a study of technical replicates of blood from a handful of donors. TCRdb's table, derived via immunoSEQ multiplex PCR, lists solely in-frame clones and lacks some. The data show more than 65,000 clones, with around 94% seen just once and 0.35% to 0.45% held by the top ten. Input material: T cells isolated from PBMCs. The receptor source for this set is a human donor in good health.

This clone was detected only once. V gene TRBV7-2 combines with J gene TRBJ1-2; possibly TRBD1 for D (6 bases). V lost 1 base and J 2 bases, leaving 11 bases between the germline ends. This CDR3 has 15 residues. In germline, CDR1 is SGHTA, CDR2 FQGNSA. CDR3 sequence reads: CASSLVSGANYGYTF. The CDR3 DNA reads as TGTGCCAGCAGCTTAGTCTCAGGGGCGAACTATGGCTACACCTTC.

The V gene is TRBV28, the J gene TRBJ2-1; 7 positions match TRBD2. V lost 7 bases and J lost 0; bases outside the gene matches: 6. Germline CDR1 and CDR2: MDHEN and SYDVKM. This CDR3 is built from 15 residues. The CDR3 sequence is CASTPGGSSYNEQFF. The CDR3 DNA sequence: TGTGCCAGCACACCTGGCGGGAGCTCCTACAATGAGCAGTTCTTC.

The rearrangement links TRBV7-6 to TRBJ2-1, with D tentatively TRBD1 (5 bases). Trimming left V 5 bases short and J 5 bases short, with 16 bases between. CDR3 size: 15 residues. Germline CDR1 reads SGHVS; CDR2 reads FNYEAQ. The CDR3 DNA sequence: TGTGCCAGCAGCCCATTCGAACAGGCCAACAATGAGCAGTTCTTC. This gives the protein CASSPFEQANNEQFF.